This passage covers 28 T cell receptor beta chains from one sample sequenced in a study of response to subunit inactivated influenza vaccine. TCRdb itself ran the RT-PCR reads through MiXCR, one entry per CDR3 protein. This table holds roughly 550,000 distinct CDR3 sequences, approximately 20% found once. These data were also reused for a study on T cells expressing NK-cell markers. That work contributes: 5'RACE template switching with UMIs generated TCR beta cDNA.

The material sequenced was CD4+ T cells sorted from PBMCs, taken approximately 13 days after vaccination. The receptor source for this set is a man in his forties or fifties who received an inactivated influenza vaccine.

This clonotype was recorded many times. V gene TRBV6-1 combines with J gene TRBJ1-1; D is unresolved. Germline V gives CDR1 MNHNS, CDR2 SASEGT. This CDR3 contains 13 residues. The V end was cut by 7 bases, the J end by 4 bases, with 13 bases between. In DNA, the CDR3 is TGTGCCAGCAATGCGGGATGGAGCACTGAAGCTTTCTTT. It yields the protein CASNAGWSTEAFF.

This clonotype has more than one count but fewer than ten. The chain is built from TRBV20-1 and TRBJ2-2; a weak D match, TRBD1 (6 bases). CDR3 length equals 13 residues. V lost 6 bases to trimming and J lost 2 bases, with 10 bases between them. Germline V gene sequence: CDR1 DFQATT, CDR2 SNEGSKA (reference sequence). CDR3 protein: CSAVRGNTGELFF. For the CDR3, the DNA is TGCAGTGCCGTCAGGGGCAACACCGGGGAGCTGTTTTTT.

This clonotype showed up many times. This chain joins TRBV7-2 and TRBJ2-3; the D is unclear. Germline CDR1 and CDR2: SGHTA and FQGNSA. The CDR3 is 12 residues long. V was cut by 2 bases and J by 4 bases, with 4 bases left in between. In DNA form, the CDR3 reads TGTGCCAGCAGCTTATTATCAGATACGCAGTATTTT. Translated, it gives CASSLLSDTQYF.

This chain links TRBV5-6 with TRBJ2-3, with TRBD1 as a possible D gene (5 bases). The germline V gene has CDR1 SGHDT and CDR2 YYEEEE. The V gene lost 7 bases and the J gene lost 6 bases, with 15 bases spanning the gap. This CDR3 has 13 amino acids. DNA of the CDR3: TGTGCCAGCGCCGGGCAGGGTTCGGATACGCAGTATTTT. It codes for CASAGQGSDTQYF.

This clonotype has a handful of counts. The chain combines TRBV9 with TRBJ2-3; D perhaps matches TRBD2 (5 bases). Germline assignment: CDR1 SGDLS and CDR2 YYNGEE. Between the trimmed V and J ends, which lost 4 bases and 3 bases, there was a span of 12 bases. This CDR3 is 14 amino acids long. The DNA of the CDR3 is TGTGCCAGCAGCCGGGGTTGGGAGACAGATACGCAGTATTTT. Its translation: CASSRGWETDTQYF.

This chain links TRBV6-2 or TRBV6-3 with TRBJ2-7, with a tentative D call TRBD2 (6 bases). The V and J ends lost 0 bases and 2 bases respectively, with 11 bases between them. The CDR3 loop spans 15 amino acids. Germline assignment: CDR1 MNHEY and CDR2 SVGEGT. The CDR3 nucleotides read TGTGCCAGCAGTTACTCGATGGAGGGCACCTACGAGCAGTACTTC. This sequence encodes CASSYSMEGTYEQYF.

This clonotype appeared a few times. CDR3 sequence: CASRGRGPSEAFF. The CDR3 coding sequence is TGTGCCAGCAGAGGCAGGGGGCCCAGTGAAGCTTTCTTT. This chain uses TRBV2 with TRBJ1-1, with 8 positions matching TRBD1. Germline assignment: CDR1 SNHLY and CDR2 FYNNEI. The CDR3 totals 13 residues. V gave up 6 bases and J gave up 7 bases; unmatched junction bases: 7.

The CDR3 DNA reads as TGTGCCAGCAGCTTAGTATCGGTGGGCCCCACCTACGAGCAGTACTTC. As protein: CASSLVSVGPTYEQYF. This chain uses TRBV7-2 with TRBJ2-7; no clear D. CDR1 SGHTA and CDR2 FQGNSA come from the germline V gene. The ends were cut back, 1 base at V and 2 bases at J, with 15 bases in the middle. The CDR3 is 16 residues long.

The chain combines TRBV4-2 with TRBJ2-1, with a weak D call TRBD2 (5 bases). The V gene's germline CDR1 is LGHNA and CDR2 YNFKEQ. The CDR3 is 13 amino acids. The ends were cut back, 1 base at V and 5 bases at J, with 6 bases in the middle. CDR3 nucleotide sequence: TGTGCCAGCAGCCAAGTCGGGGACAATGAGCAGTTCTTC. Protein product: CASSQVGDNEQFF.

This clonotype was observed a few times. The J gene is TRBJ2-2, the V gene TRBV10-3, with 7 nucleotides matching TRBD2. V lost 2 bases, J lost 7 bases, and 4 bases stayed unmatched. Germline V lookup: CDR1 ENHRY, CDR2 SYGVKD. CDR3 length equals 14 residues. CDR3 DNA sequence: TGTGCCATCAGTGAGGGGAGGGGTTTCGGGGAGCTGTTTTTT. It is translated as CAISEGRGFGELFF.

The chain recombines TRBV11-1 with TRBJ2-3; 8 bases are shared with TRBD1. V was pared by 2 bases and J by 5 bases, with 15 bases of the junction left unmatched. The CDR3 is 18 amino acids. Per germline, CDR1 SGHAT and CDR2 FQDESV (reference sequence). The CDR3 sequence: CASSLRKAGGILGDTQYF. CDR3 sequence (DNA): TGTGCCAGCAGCTTAAGGAAGGCAGGGGGCATTTTGGGAGATACGCAGTATTTT.

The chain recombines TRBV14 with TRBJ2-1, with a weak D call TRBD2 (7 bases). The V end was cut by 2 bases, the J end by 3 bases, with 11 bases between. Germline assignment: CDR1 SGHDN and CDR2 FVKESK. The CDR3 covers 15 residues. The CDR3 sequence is CASSQSGGIYNEQFF. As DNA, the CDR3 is TGTGCCAGCAGCCAATCGGGGGGCATCTACAATGAGCAGTTCTTC.

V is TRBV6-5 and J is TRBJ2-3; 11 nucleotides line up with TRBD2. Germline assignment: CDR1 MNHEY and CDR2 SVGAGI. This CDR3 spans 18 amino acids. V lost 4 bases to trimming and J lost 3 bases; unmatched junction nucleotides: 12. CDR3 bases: TGTGCCAGCAGTTCCGGGGCTAGCGGGGGGCGACGAACAGATACGCAGTATTTT. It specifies CASSSGASGGRRTDTQYF.

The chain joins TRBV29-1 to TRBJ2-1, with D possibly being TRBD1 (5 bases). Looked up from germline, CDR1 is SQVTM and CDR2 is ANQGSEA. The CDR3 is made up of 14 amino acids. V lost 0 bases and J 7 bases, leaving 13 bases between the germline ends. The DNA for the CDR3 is TGCAGCGTTGAAGATCTTCAGGGTAATAATGAGCAGTTCTTC. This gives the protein CSVEDLQGNNEQFF.

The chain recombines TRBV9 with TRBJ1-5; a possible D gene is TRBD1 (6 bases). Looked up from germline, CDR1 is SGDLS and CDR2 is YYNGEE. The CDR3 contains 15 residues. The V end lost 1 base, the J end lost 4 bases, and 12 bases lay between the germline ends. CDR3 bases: TGTGCCAGCAGCGTAACGGGGGCCGTGAATCAGCCCCAGCATTTT. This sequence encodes CASSVTGAVNQPQHF. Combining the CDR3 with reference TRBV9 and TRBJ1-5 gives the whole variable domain DSGVTQTPKHLITATGQRVTLRCSPRSGDLSVYWYQQSLDQGLQFLIQYYNGEERAKGNILERFSAQQFPDLHSELNLSSLELGDSALYFCASSVTGAVNQPQHFGDGTRLSIL.

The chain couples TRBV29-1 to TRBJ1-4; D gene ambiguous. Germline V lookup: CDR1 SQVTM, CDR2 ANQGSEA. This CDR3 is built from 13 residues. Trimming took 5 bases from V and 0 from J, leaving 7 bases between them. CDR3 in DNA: TGCAGCGTTAGATCTGCAACTAATGAAAAACTGTTTTTT. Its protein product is CSVRSATNEKLFF.

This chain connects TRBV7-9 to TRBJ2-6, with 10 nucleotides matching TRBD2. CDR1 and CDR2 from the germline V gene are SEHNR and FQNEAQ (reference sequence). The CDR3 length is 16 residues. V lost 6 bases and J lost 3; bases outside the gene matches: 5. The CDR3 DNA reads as TGTGCCAGCAGTTCTAGCGGGGGATTTGGGGCCAACGTCCTGACTTTC. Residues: CASSSSGGFGANVLTF.

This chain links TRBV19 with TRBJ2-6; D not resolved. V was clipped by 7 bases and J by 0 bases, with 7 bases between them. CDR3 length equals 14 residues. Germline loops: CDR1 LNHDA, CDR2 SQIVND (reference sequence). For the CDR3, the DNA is TGTGCCAGTACTGACATCTCTGGGGCCAACGTCCTGACTTTC. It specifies CASTDISGANVLTF.

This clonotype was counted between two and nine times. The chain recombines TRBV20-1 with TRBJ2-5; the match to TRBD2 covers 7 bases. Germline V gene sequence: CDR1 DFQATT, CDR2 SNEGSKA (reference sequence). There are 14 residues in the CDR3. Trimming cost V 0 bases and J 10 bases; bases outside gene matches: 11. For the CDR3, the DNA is TGCAGTGCTAGAGATTGGGGGGGGACTCACAGCCAGTACTTC. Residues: CSARDWGGTHSQYF.

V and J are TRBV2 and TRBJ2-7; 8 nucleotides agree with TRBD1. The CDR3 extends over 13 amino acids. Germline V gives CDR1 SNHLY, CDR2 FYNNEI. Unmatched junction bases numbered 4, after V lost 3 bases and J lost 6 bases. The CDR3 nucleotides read TGTGCCAGCAGTGAGGAGACAGGGGTCGAGCAGTACTTC. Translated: CASSEETGVEQYF. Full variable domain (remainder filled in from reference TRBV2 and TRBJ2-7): EPEVTQTPSHQVTQMGQEVILRCVPISNHLYFYWYRQILGQKVEFLVSFYNNEISEKSEIFDDQFSVERPDGSNFTLKIRSTKLEDSAMYFCASSEETGVEQYFGPGTRLTVT.

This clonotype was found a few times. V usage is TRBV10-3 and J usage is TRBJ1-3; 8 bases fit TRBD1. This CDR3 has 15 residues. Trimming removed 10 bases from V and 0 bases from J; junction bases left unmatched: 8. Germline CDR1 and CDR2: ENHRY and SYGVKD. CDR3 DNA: TGTGCCACGGAGGGACAGGCTCACTCTGGAAACACCATATATTTT. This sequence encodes CATEGQAHSGNTIYF.

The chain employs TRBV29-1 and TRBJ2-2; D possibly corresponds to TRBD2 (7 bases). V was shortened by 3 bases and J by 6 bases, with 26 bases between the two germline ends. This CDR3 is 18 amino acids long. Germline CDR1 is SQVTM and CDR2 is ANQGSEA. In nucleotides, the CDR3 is TGCAGCGTTGATTTGGGGGGGTCCAGGGGAGGGTTCGCCGGGGAGCTGTTTTTT. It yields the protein CSVDLGGSRGGFAGELFF.

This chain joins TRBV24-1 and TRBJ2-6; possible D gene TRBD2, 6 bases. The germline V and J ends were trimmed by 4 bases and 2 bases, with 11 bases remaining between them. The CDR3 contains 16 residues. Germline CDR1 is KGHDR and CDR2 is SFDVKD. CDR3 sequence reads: CATSEGGYAGANVLTF. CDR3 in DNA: TGTGCCACCAGTGAGGGGGGTTACGCTGGGGCCAACGTCCTGACTTTC.

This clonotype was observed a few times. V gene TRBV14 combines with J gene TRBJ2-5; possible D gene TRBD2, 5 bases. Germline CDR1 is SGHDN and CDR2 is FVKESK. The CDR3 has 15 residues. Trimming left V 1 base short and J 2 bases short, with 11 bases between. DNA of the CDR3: TGTGCCAGCAGCCAAGTAGGGAGTATTCAAGAGACCCAGTACTTC. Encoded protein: CASSQVGSIQETQYF.

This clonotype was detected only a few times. The CDR3 here is CASRGAIEAFF. The CDR3 DNA sequence: TGTGCCAGCAGAGGGGCGATTGAAGCTTTCTTT. The V gene is TRBV28, the J gene TRBJ1-1; TRBD1 is a possible D gene (5 bases). V was trimmed by 6 bases and J by 7 bases, leaving 9 bases between them. Germline CDR1 is MDHEN and CDR2 is SYDVKM. The CDR3 spans 11 residues.

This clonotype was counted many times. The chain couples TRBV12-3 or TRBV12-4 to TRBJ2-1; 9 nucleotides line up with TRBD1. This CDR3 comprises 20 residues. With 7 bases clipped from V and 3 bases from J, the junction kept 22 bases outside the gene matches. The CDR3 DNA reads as TGTGCCAGCACCCACCCCGGGGCCAGAGACAGGGGGATTTACTACAATGAGCAGTTCTTC. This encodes CASTHPGARDRGIYYNEQFF.

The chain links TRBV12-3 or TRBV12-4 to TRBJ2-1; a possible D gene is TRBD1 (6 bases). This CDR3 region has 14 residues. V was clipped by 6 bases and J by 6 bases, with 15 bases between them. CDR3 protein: CASSLQGRGNEQFF. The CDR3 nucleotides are TGTGCCAGCAGCCTACAGGGTAGAGGCAATGAGCAGTTCTTC.

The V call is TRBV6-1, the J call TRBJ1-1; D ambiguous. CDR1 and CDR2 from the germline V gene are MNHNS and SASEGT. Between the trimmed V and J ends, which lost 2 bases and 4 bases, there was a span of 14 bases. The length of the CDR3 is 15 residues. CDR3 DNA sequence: TGTGCCAGCAGTGAAATTTACGGGAGGAGCACTGAAGCTTTCTTT. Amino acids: CASSEIYGRSTEAFF.